The clone carrying this T cell receptor beta chain is a singleton in its sample. This sample stems from a study of blood T cell repertoires in COVID-19. Enrolled through a virtual design, the participants were between 18 and 89 years of age and came from about two dozen US areas. Sequenced by immunoSEQ multiplex PCR; TCRdb stores in-frame clones only, minus some. The sample comprises 250,000 to 300,000 clones, 75% to 90% of which are singletons, and 1.5% to 2% rests with the top ten. Trimming removed 1 base from V and 10 bases from J; junction bases left unmatched: 6. The CDR3 is 15 residues long. Germline values: CDR1 SEHNR, CDR2 FQNEAQ (reference sequence).

The TCR comes from a woman aged 45 to 65 who had recovered from COVID-19. V is TRBV7-9 and J is TRBJ1-6; TRBD1 agrees at 8 bases. Sequenced: PBMCs or T cells enriched from blood (not recorded which). The CDR3 DNA follows: TGTGCCAGCAGCTTAGACCAGGGGGCAGGGTCACCCCTCCACTTT. Its protein product is CASSLDQGAGSPLHF.